This T cell receptor (beta chain) was sequenced in a study of cytomegalovirus exposure and HLA in healthy donors. Study findings and constraints: Near-uniform donor sequencing depth was presumed by presence/absence analyses.

The PCR used 60 Vbeta and 13 Jbeta primers. Sequenced by immunoSEQ multiplex PCR; TCRdb stores in-frame clones only, minus some. The sample carries about 120,000 clones, 65% to 80% recorded once. Points on this clone: Its specificity is unknown.

The CDR3 covers 16 residues. Germline CDR1 reads SGHRS; CDR2 reads YFSETQ. After removal of 0 bases from V and 2 bases from J, the junction contained 3 bases not matched to a gene. The chain recombines TRBV5-1 with TRBJ2-5; 11 nucleotides align to TRBD2. The sample consisted of PBMCs. The sequence was collected from a man between 25 and 39 years old in good health and CMV-seropositive. CDR3 sequence: CASSLGGTSGQETQYF. The CDR3 DNA reads TGCGCCAGCAGCTTGGGGGGGACTAGCGGACAAGAGACCCAGTACTTC.